This T cell receptor (beta chain) appears in the sequencing data of a study of blood T cell dynamics during melanoma immunotherapy. TCRdb's table, derived via immunoSEQ multiplex PCR, lists solely in-frame clones and lacks some. In the table there are fewer than 11,000 clones, around 90% of which are singletons. Time point described: pre-treatment baseline. Apart from two fast progressors, RECIST 1.1 response was judged 12 weeks post-infusion. V was clipped by 4 bases and J by 1 base, with 7 bases between them. The CDR3 runs to 13 residues. Germline CDR1 and CDR2: MGHRA and YSYEKL. Sequencing used blood, obtained from a patient treated with checkpoint blockade. This TCR was sampled from a human donor with melanoma. The gene calls are TRBV4-1 and TRBJ1-1; a weak D match, TRBD1 (5 bases). The chain's CDR3 is CASSRTGNTEAFF. CDR3 in DNA: TGCGCCAGCAGCCGCACAGGGAACACTGAAGCTTTCTTT.